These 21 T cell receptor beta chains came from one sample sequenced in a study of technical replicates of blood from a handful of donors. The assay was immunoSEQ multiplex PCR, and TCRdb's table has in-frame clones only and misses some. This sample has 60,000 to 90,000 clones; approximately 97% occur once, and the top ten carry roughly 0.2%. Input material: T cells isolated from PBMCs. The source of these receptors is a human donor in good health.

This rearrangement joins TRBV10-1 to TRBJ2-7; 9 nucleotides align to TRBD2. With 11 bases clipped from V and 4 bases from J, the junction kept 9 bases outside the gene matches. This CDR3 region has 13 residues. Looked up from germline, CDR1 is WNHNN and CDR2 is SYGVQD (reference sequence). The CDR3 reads CAGPGLAWYEQYF. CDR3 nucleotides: TGCGCCGGACCGGGACTAGCCTGGTACGAGCAGTACTTC.

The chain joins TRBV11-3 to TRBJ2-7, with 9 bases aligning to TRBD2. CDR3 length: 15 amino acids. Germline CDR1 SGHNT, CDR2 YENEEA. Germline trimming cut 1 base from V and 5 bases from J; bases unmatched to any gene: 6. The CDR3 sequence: CASSLVSSGIHEQYF. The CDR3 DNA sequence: TGTGCCAGCAGCTTAGTCTCTAGCGGGATCCACGAGCAGTACTTC.

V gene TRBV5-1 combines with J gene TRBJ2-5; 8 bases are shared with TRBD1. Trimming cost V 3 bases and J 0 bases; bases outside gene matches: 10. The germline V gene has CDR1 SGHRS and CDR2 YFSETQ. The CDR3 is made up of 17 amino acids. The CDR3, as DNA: TGCGCCAGCAGCTCTGGGGCAGGGGGCAGCTACCAAGAGACCCAGTACTTC. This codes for CASSSGAGGSYQETQYF.

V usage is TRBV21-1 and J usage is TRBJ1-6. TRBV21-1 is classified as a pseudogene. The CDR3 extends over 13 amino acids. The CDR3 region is CARTGGTLSPLHF. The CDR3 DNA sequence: TGTGCCAGAACGGGGGGTACTCTATCACCCCTCCACTTT.

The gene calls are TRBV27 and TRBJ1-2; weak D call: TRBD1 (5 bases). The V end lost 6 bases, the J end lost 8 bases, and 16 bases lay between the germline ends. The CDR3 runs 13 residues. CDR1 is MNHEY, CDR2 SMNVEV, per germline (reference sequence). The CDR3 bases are TGTGCCAGCAGAGGACAAGTTGGATTCGGCTACACCTTC. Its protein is CASRGQVGFGYTF.

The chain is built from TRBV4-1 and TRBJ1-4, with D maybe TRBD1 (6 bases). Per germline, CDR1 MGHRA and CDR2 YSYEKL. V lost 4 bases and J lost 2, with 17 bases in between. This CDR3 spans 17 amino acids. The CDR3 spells CASSPRGGRTTNEKLFF. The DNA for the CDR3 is TGCGCCAGCAGCCCAAGGGGGGGACGGACCACTAATGAAAAACTGTTTTTT.

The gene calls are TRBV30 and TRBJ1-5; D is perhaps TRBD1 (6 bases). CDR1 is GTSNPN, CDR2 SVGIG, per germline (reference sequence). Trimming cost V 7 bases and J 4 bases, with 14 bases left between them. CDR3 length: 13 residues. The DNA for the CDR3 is TGTGCCTTCGGCAGGGGAGGGAATCAGCCCCAGCATTTT. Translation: CAFGRGGNQPQHF.

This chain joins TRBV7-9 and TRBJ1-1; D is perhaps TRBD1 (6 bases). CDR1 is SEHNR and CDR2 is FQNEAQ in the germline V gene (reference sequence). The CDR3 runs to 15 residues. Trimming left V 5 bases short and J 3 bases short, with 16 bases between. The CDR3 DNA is TGTGCCAGCAGCCAAAGGGGGATCCCCCACACTGAAGCTTTCTTT. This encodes CASSQRGIPHTEAFF.

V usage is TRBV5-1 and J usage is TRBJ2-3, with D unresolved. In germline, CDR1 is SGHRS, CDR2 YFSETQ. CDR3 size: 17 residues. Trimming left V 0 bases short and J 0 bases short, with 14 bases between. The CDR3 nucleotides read TGCGCCAGCAGCTTGGTTTCGCCAGTGGTAAGCACAGATACGCAGTATTTT. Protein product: CASSLVSPVVSTDTQYF.

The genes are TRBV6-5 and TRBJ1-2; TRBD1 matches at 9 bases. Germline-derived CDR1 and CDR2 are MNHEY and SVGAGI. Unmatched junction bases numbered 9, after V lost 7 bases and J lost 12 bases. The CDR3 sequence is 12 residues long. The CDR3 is CASNSGQGTNTF. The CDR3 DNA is TGTGCCAGCAACTCGGGACAGGGTACTAACACCTTC.

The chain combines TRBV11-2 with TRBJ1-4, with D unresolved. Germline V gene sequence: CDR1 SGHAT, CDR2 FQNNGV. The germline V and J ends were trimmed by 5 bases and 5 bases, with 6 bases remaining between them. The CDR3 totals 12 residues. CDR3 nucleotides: TGTGCCAGCAGCGTACTGAATGAAAAACTGTTTTTT. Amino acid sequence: CASSVLNEKLFF.

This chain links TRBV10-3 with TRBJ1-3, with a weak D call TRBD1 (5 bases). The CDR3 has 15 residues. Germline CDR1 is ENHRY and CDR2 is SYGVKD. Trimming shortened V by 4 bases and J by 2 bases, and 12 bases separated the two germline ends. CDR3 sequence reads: CAISAASGTGNTIYF. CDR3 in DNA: TGTGCCATCAGTGCAGCCTCAGGGACTGGAAACACCATATATTTT.

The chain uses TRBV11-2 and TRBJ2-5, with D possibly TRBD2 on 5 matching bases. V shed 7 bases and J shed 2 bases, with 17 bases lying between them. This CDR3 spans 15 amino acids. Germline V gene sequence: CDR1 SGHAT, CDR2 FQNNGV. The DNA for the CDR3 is TGTGCCAGCACCCCCGGGCGGGTCTGGCAAGAGACCCAGTACTTC. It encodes CASTPGRVWQETQYF. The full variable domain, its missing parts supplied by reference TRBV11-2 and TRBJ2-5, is EAGVAQSPRYKIIEKRQSVAFWCNPISGHATLYWYQQILGQGPKLLIQFQNNGVVDDSQLPKDRFSAERLKGVDSTLKIQPAKLEDSAVYLCASTPGRVWQETQYFGPGTRLLVL.

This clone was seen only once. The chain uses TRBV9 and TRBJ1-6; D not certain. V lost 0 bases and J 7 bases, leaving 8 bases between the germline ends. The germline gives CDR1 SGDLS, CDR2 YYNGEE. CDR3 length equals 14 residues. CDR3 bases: TGTGCCAGCAGCGTAGACAGCTGGAATTCACCCCTCCACTTT. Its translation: CASSVDSWNSPLHF.

Here the CDR3 reads CAILPLAGQETQYF. CDR3 bases: TGTGCCATCCTACCACTGGCGGGGCAAGAGACCCAGTACTTC. This chain joins TRBV2 and TRBJ2-5; tentative D call: TRBD2 (6 bases). V was trimmed by 10 bases and J by 2 bases, leaving 17 bases between them. The V gene's germline CDR1 is SNHLY and CDR2 FYNNEI. This CDR3 is 14 amino acids long.

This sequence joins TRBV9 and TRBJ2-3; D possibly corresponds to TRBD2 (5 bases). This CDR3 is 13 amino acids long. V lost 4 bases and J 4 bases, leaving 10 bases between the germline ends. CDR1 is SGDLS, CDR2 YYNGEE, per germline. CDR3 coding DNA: TGTGCCAGCAGCTCCCGAGGGTCAGATACGCAGTATTTT. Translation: CASSSRGSDTQYF.

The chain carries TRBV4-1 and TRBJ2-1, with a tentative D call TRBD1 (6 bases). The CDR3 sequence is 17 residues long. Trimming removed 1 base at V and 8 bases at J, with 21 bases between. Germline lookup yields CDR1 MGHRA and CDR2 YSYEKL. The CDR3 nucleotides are TGCGCCAGCAGCCAAGTTTCGGGTTGGACAGCTTTCGATGAGCAGTTCTTC. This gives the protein CASSQVSGWTAFDEQFF.

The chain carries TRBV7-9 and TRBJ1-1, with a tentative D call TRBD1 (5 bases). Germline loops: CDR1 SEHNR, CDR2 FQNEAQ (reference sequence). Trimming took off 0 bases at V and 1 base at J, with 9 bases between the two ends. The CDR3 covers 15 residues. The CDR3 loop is CASSLADSQNTEAFF. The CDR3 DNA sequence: TGTGCCAGCAGCTTAGCAGACAGTCAGAACACTGAAGCTTTCTTT.

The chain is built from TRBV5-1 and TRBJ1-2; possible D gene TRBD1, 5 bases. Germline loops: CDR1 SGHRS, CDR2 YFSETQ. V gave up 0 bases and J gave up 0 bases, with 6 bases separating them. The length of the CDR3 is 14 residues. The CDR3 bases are TGCGCCAGCAGCTTGGAGGGGACTAACTATGGCTACACCTTC. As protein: CASSLEGTNYGYTF.

The CDR3 region is CASSPPWPDQETQYF. The CDR3 region has the DNA TGTGCCAGCTCACCACCATGGCCCGATCAAGAGACCCAGTACTTC. This chain links TRBV18 with TRBJ2-5; no clear D. Germline assignment: CDR1 KGHSH and CDR2 LQKENI. CDR3 length: 15 residues. The V and J ends lost 0 bases and 2 bases respectively, with 10 bases between them.

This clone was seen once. The DNA for the CDR3 is TGTGCCAGCAGTGCCAGCGGGGGCTCCTACAATGAGCAGTTCTTC. It yields the protein CASSASGGSYNEQFF. The J gene is TRBJ2-1, the V gene TRBV6-4, with 8 bases that match TRBD2. The junction had 2 bases not matched to a gene; V was cut back by 4 bases and J by 0 bases. In germline, CDR1 is MRHNA, CDR2 SNTAGT. CDR3 length equals 15 residues.